These 20 T cell receptor beta chains were all obtained from the same sample, sequenced in a study of T-cell reconstitution after alpha-beta-depleted transplantation in children. For TCRbeta, the library was prepared with unique molecular identifiers. TCRdb reanalysed the PCR reads using MiXCR and keeps one entry per CDR3 protein. The sample has 90,000 to 100,000 distinct CDR3 sequences; 12% are singletons. The starting material was PBMCs from the stem cell graft donor, obtained from the stem cell graft. Every receptor here comes from a human donor who donated a stem cell graft to a child with inherited bone marrow failure.

The sample holds many counts of this clonotype. The CDR3 loop reads CASSYQSGDGAFF. The CDR3 nucleotides are TGTGCCAGCAGTTACCAGTCAGGGGATGGTGCTTTCTTT. V gene TRBV6-2 or TRBV6-3 combines with J gene TRBJ1-1; weak D call: TRBD1 (6 bases). The length of the CDR3 is 13 residues. The V and J ends lost 2 bases and 11 bases respectively, with 15 bases between them. Germline V gene lookup returns CDR1 MNHEY and CDR2 SVGEGT.

This clonotype was found many times. The CDR3 DNA sequence: TGTGCCAGCAGCGGGGCCAGCGGGAGGCCGGCGAGCGATGAGCAGTTCTTC. It codes for CASSGASGRPASDEQFF. V and J are TRBV12-3 or TRBV12-4 and TRBJ2-1; 9 bases map to TRBD2. This CDR3 spans 17 amino acids. The V gene end was trimmed by 6 bases and the J gene end by 8 bases; junction bases not matched to a gene: 17.

This clonotype was seen at least ten times. This rearrangement joins TRBV7-2 to TRBJ1-5; D gene unclear. The V and J ends lost 0 bases and 6 bases respectively, with 6 bases between them. Germline-derived CDR1 and CDR2 are SGHTA and FQGNSA. This CDR3 contains 13 residues. The CDR3 DNA reads TGTGCCAGCAGCTTAGCCATCTTTCAGCCCCAGCATTTT. Its translation: CASSLAIFQPQHF.

This clonotype has at least ten counts. The rearrangement uses TRBV13 and TRBJ2-3; D gene ambiguous. Deletions cut 5 bases from V and 2 bases from J, with 11 bases between. The length of the CDR3 is 14 residues. Germline lookup yields CDR1 PRHDT and CDR2 FYEKMQ (reference sequence). The CDR3 DNA sequence: TGTGCCAGCAGCCCCCGTGGATACACAGATACGCAGTATTTT. Amino acids: CASSPRGYTDTQYF.

The chain joins TRBV19 to TRBJ2-7; D is perhaps TRBD1 (5 bases). The germline V gene encodes CDR1 LNHDA and CDR2 SQIVND (reference sequence). This CDR3 region has 12 residues. Trimming shortened V by 5 bases and J by 12 bases, and 17 bases separated the two germline ends. The chain's CDR3 is CASSPSDNGRYF. Here the CDR3 DNA reads TGTGCCAGTAGTCCCTCGGACAACGGGCGGTACTTC.

This clonotype was found many times. The gene calls are TRBV20-1 and TRBJ2-1; tentative D call: TRBD2 (6 bases). The germline CDR1 and CDR2 sequences are DFQATT and SNEGSKA (reference sequence). The CDR3 extends over 12 amino acids. Deletions cut 0 bases from V and 10 bases from J, with 10 bases between. CDR3 sequence reads: CSARDPGREQFF. CDR3 DNA sequence: TGCAGTGCTAGAGATCCTGGGAGGGAGCAGTTCTTC.

This clonotype showed up many times. The chain is built from TRBV5-1 and TRBJ2-5; 9 bases map to TRBD2. Looked up from germline, CDR1 is SGHRS and CDR2 is YFSETQ. The CDR3 loop spans 17 amino acids. V gave up 4 bases and J gave up 1 base; unmatched junction bases: 11. The chain's CDR3 is CASSVAPSGVGQETQYF. The CDR3 DNA sequence: TGCGCCAGCAGCGTCGCTCCTAGCGGGGTTGGCCAAGAGACCCAGTACTTC.

This clonotype was seen repeatedly, ten times or more. This chain uses TRBV5-1 with TRBJ1-1; no reliable D call. Germline CDR1 and CDR2: SGHRS and YFSETQ. This CDR3 region has 13 residues. With 3 bases removed from V and 5 bases from J, the gap between germline ends came to 11 bases. CDR3 nucleotides: TGCGCCAGCAGCTCCGACGGGCATACTGAAGCTTTCTTT. It specifies CASSSDGHTEAFF.

Many counts were recorded for this clonotype. The rearrangement uses TRBV28 and TRBJ2-7; perhaps TRBD1 as D (6 bases). The V and J ends lost 4 bases and 6 bases respectively, with 10 bases between them. CDR3 length: 12 amino acids. Germline values: CDR1 MDHEN, CDR2 SYDVKM. The CDR3 loop is CASSSQGFEQYF. Written as DNA, the CDR3 is TGTGCCAGCAGTTCACAGGGCTTCGAGCAGTACTTC.

This clonotype showed up many times. The gene calls are TRBV6-2 or TRBV6-3 and TRBJ2-7; D is perhaps TRBD1 (5 bases). Germline V lookup: CDR1 MNHEY, CDR2 SVGEGT. This CDR3 is 14 amino acids long. The V end was cut by 4 bases, the J end by 1 base, with 11 bases between. The CDR3 coding sequence is TGTGCCAGCAGTTCGAGACAGCCATCCTACGAGCAGTACTTC. It translates to CASSSRQPSYEQYF.

This clonotype was observed a few times. A read error may be the cause here, since a much bigger clone is one base away. The chain couples TRBV7-9 to TRBJ2-7, with D possibly matching TRBD2 (5 bases). This CDR3 spans 13 amino acids. Trimming took 4 bases from V and 0 from J, leaving 7 bases between them. CDR1 is SEHNR and CDR2 is FQNEAQ in the germline V gene (reference sequence). CDR3 residues: CASSSRGSYEQYF. In DNA, the CDR3 is TGTGCCAGCAGCTCCCGGGGCTCCTACGAGCAGTACTTC. The variable domain in full, completed from reference TRBV7-9 and TRBJ2-7, reads DTGVSQNPRHKITKRGQNVTFRCDPISEHNRLYWYRQTLGQGPEFLTYFQNEAQLEKSRLLSDRFSAERPKGSFSTLEIQRTEQGDSAMYLCASSSRGSYEQYFGPGTRLTVT.

This clonotype was observed many times. This chain links TRBV18 with TRBJ2-6; perhaps D is TRBD1 or TRBD2 (5 bases each). The CDR3 is 16 amino acids. The germline V and J ends were trimmed by 3 bases and 4 bases, with 13 bases remaining between them. Germline assignment: CDR1 KGHSH and CDR2 LQKENI. CDR3 sequence reads: CASSPTGHGGANVLTF. The CDR3 bases are TGTGCCAGCTCACCCACGGGGCATGGAGGGGCCAACGTCCTGACTTTC. The variable domain in full, with the rest retrieved from reference TRBV18 and TRBJ2-6, is NAGVMQNPRHLVRRRGQEARLRCSPMKGHSHVYWYRQLPEEGLKFMVYLQKENIIDESGMPKERFSAEFPKEGPSILRIQQVVRGDSAAYFCASSPTGHGGANVLTFGAGSRLTVL.

In its sample, this clonotype was seen many times. The chain couples TRBV28 to TRBJ2-7, with D perhaps given as TRBD1 or TRBD2 (7 bases each). The germline CDR1 and CDR2 sequences are MDHEN and SYDVKM. CDR3 size: 14 residues. Trimming took off 6 bases at V and 0 bases at J, with 12 bases between the two ends. DNA of the CDR3: TGTGCCAGCAGCCAGGGGGGGGACTCCTACGAGCAGTACTTC. Translating it yields CASSQGGDSYEQYF.

This clonotype was detected many times. The rearrangement joins TRBV2 to TRBJ2-7; D is uncertain. Trimming pared 3 bases from V and 3 bases from J, leaving 9 bases between. Germline lookup yields CDR1 SNHLY and CDR2 FYNNEI. The CDR3 is 13 residues long. The CDR3 region is CASSDPGSYEQYF. The CDR3 nucleotides are TGTGCCAGCAGTGACCCAGGAAGCTACGAGCAGTACTTC. The whole variable domain, filled in from reference TRBV2 and TRBJ2-7, reads EPEVTQTPSHQVTQMGQEVILRCVPISNHLYFYWYRQILGQKVEFLVSFYNNEISEKSEIFDDQFSVERPDGSNFTLKIRSTKLEDSAMYFCASSDPGSYEQYFGPGTRLTVT.

This chain connects TRBV9 to TRBJ2-7; a weak D match, TRBD2 (5 bases). Germline CDR1 SGDLS, CDR2 YYNGEE. CDR3 length: 15 residues. V was trimmed by 3 bases and J by 3 bases, leaving 16 bases between them. CDR3 region: CASSEGSTRDYEQYF. In nucleotides, the CDR3 is TGTGCCAGCAGCGAAGGGTCTACTAGAGACTACGAGCAGTACTTC.

Only a few counts were recorded for this clonotype. The CDR3 sequence is CASSQRQGWNEQFF. As DNA, the CDR3 is TGTGCCAGCAGTCAAAGGCAGGGGTGGAATGAGCAGTTCTTC. The V call is TRBV7-3, the J call TRBJ2-1, with D perhaps matching TRBD1 (6 bases). This CDR3 is 14 amino acids long. V was pared by 6 bases and J by 7 bases, with 16 bases between. Germline CDR1 SGHTA, CDR2 FQGTGA.

This clonotype was picked up many times. The gene calls are TRBV5-1 and TRBJ2-3; D is possibly TRBD2 (6 bases). The CDR3 totals 14 residues. Germline CDR1 is SGHRS and CDR2 is YFSETQ. Trimming took 4 bases from V and 5 from J, leaving 14 bases between them. The CDR3 DNA follows: TGCGCCAGCAGCCTGACTAGTGGGGGAGATACGCAGTATTTT. Translating it yields CASSLTSGGDTQYF.

This clonotype was recorded many times. This chain links TRBV29-1 with TRBJ2-3, with D maybe TRBD1 (6 bases). Germline V lookup: CDR1 SQVTM, CDR2 ANQGSEA. The ends were cut back, 4 bases at V and 5 bases at J, with 13 bases in the middle. This CDR3 comprises 13 residues. The CDR3 here is CSVVEGVGDTQYF. In DNA form, the CDR3 reads TGCAGCGTTGTAGAGGGGGTAGGAGATACGCAGTATTTT.

This clonotype was observed at least ten times. V usage is TRBV6-6 and J usage is TRBJ1-1; 8 bases line up with TRBD1. The CDR3 sequence is 16 residues long. V trimming: 5 bases; J trimming: 4 bases; junction bases outside the gene matches: 12. Germline V gene data show CDR1 as MNHNY and CDR2 as SVGAGI (reference sequence). The CDR3 sequence is CASSPRTQGVPTEAFF. The DNA of the CDR3 is TGTGCCAGCAGTCCTCGAACACAGGGGGTTCCCACTGAAGCTTTCTTT.

This chain uses TRBV29-1 with TRBJ2-1; 8 nucleotides align to TRBD1. Germline loops: CDR1 SQVTM, CDR2 ANQGSEA. With 7 bases clipped from V and 3 bases from J, the junction kept 5 bases outside the gene matches. The CDR3 consists of 13 residues. The CDR3 region is CSALTGDYNEQFF. In DNA, the CDR3 is TGCAGCGCTTTGACAGGGGACTACAATGAGCAGTTCTTC.